This T cell receptor beta chain came from a study of T cell responses to AZD1222 COVID-19 vaccine. V lost 1 base and J lost 0, with 10 bases in between. This CDR3 is 16 amino acids long. The V gene's germline CDR1 is LGHNA and CDR2 YNFKEQ. Broader study findings: Researchers report vaccine-associated CD4 TCRs spanning spike, with dominance at 160-218 and 743-854.

Measured with immunoSEQ multiplex PCR; TCRdb has only the in-frame clones, and not every one. This sample carries around 100,000 clones, roughly 90% of them seen once, and the ten largest clones take roughly 1.3%. With regard to this clone: Its antigen is unidentified.

The chain uses TRBV4-2 and TRBJ1-3; D gene unclear. This sequence originates from an adult in good health. The sequencing used peripheral blood, collected on day 0 of AZD1222 vaccination. Written as DNA, the CDR3 is TGTGCCAGCAGCCAAGGGGAGGGAAACTCTGGAAACACCATATATTTT. It specifies CASSQGEGNSGNTIYF.